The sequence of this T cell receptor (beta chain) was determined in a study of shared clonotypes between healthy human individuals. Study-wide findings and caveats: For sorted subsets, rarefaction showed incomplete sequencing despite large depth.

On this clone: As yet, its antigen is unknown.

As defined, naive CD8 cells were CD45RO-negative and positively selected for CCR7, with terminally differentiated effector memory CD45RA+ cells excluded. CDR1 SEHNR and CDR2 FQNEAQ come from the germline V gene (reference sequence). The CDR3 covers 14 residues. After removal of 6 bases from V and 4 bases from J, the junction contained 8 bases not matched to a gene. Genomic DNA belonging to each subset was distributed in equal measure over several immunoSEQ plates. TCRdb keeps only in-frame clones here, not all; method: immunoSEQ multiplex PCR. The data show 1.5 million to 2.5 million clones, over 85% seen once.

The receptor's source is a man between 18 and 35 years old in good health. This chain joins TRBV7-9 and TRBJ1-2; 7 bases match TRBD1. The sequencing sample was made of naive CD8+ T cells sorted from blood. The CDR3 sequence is CASSQTGFAYGYTF. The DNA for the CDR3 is TGTGCCAGCAGTCAGACAGGGTTTGCCTATGGCTACACCTTC.